This TCR beta chain was identified during a study of identical twins. This CDR3 comprises 17 residues. V lost 4 bases and J 0 bases, leaving 16 bases between the germline ends. Germline V lookup: CDR1 SGHAT, CDR2 FQNNGV. A universal primer site was incorporated via template switching, and the cDNA contained unique molecular identifiers. One entry per CDR3 protein, called by TCRdb with MiXCR from the 5' RACE reads. The table records 1.5 million to 2 million distinct CDR3 sequences, 32% of them present only once. This clonotype was picked up a small number of times. The target antigen is unknown. Overall study findings and caveats: Fewer insertions marked abundant cord blood beta clonotypes; young adult naive trended weakly, memory not at all.

Sequenced material: cord blood. The receptor was derived from a newborn girl in good health. The chain links TRBV11-2 to TRBJ2-1; D not certain. CDR3 loop: CASSSPLTVSSYNEQFF. CDR3 DNA: TGTGCCAGCAGCTCACCTTTGACGGTTAGCTCCTACAATGAGCAGTTCTTC. Full variable domain (missing parts from reference TRBV11-2 and TRBJ2-1): EAGVAQSPRYKIIEKRQSVAFWCNPISGHATLYWYQQILGQGPKLLIQFQNNGVVDDSQLPKDRFSAERLKGVDSTLKIQPAKLEDSAVYLCASSSPLTVSSYNEQFFGPGTRLTVL.